These 19 T cell receptor beta chains originate from one sample sequenced in a study of identical twins. MiXCR was run by TCRdb on the 5' RACE reads, yielding one entry per CDR3 protein. The data hold about 1.7 million distinct CDR3 sequences, with less than 40% observed a single time. The sample consisted of cord blood. The receptors were sampled from a newborn girl in good health.

V and J are TRBV12-3 or TRBV12-4 and TRBJ1-6; D not certain. The CDR3 is 13 amino acids. With 0 bases removed from V and 10 bases from J, the gap between germline ends came to 7 bases. The CDR3 loop is CASSLAQDSPLHF. Here the CDR3 DNA reads TGTGCCAGCAGTTTAGCGCAAGACTCACCCCTCCACTTT.

The chain links TRBV12-5 to TRBJ1-6; D uncertain. The germline V gene has CDR1 LGHNT and CDR2 FRNRAP. CDR3 length equals 13 residues. V lost 8 bases and J lost 6, with 11 bases in between. This CDR3 is CASNSGLNSPLHF. The CDR3 DNA is TGTGCTAGTAACAGCGGTCTTAATTCACCCCTCCACTTT. The whole variable domain, remainder taken from reference TRBV12-5 and TRBJ1-6, is DARVTQTPRHKVTEMGQEVTMRCQPILGHNTVFWYRQTMMQGLELLAYFRNRAPLDDSGMPKDRFSAEMPDATLATLKIQPSEPRDSAVYFCASNSGLNSPLHFGNGTRLTVT.

The V gene is TRBV6-2 or TRBV6-3, the J gene TRBJ1-1; tentative D call: TRBD1 (6 bases). The CDR3 consists of 13 residues. Germline-derived CDR1 and CDR2 are MNHEY and SVGEGT. V lost 6 bases, J lost 4 bases, and 12 bases lay in between. CDR3 DNA sequence: TGTGCCAGCAGACTCCCGGGGGCCACTGAAGCTTTCTTT. Protein sequence: CASRLPGATEAFF.

In this sample, this clonotype turned up many times. CDR3 coding DNA: TGCGCCAGCAGCTTGGGGCAGGTGAATGAAAAACTGTTTTTT. Encoded protein: CASSLGQVNEKLFF. V is TRBV5-1 and J is TRBJ1-4, with no clear D. The V end lost 0 bases, the J end lost 5 bases, and 8 bases lay between the germline ends. There are 14 residues in the CDR3. The germline V gene has CDR1 SGHRS and CDR2 YFSETQ.

This clonotype was seen only a few times. V usage is TRBV2 and J usage is TRBJ2-5, with unresolved D. This CDR3 is 12 amino acids long. The V gene lost 7 bases and the J gene lost 2 bases, with 8 bases spanning the gap. Germline loops: CDR1 SNHLY, CDR2 FYNNEI. In DNA form, the CDR3 reads TGTGCCAGCAATTTACTTCAAGAGACCCAGTACTTC. As protein: CASNLLQETQYF. The full variable domain, completed using reference TRBV2 and TRBJ2-5, is EPEVTQTPSHQVTQMGQEVILRCVPISNHLYFYWYRQILGQKVEFLVSFYNNEISEKSEIFDDQFSVERPDGSNFTLKIRSTKLEDSAMYFCASNLLQETQYFGPGTRLLVL.

This chain joins TRBV12-3 or TRBV12-4 and TRBJ2-5; 7 bases align to TRBD2. This CDR3 region has 12 residues. The junction had 8 bases not matched to a gene; V was cut back by 5 bases and J by 11 bases. The CDR3 bases are TGTGCCAGCAGTCAACTAGCGAGAGGGCAGTACTTC. This gives the protein CASSQLARGQYF.

This clonotype was picked up a small number of times. This chain joins TRBV2 and TRBJ2-7; 7 bases map to TRBD1. CDR3 length equals 14 residues. J lost 4 bases, V lost 6 bases, and 9 bases had no gene match. The germline V gene encodes CDR1 SNHLY and CDR2 FYNNEI. The CDR3 region is CASRPGQPIYEQYF. The DNA for the CDR3 is TGTGCCAGCAGGCCGGGACAGCCGATTTACGAGCAGTACTTC.

This clonotype was seen a few times. The chain recombines TRBV20-1 with TRBJ1-5; TRBD1 matches at 7 bases. Germline loops: CDR1 DFQATT, CDR2 SNEGSKA (reference sequence). V gave up 3 bases and J gave up 0 bases; unmatched junction bases: 11. The CDR3 spans 17 residues. Written as DNA, the CDR3 is TGCAGTGCTAGGAATGGACAGGCGCCCTATAGCAATCAGCCCCAGCATTTT. Protein sequence: CSARNGQAPYSNQPQHF.

V gene TRBV29-1 combines with J gene TRBJ2-1; tentative D call: TRBD1 (5 bases). The CDR3 length is 13 residues. Germline assignment: CDR1 SQVTM and CDR2 ANQGSEA. The germline V and J ends were trimmed by 7 bases and 6 bases, with 16 bases remaining between them. CDR3 loop: CSDQEWGINEQFF. The CDR3 bases are TGCAGCGACCAGGAATGGGGCATCAATGAGCAGTTCTTC.

This clonotype was seen a few times. The CDR3 loop reads CASSFRPHRGGQPQHF. CDR3 DNA: TGTGCCAGCAGCTTTCGACCCCACAGGGGTGGACAGCCCCAGCATTTT. V is TRBV5-6 and J is TRBJ1-5; 7 nucleotides align to TRBD1. Germline V gene sequence: CDR1 SGHDT, CDR2 YYEEEE. Unmatched junction bases numbered 12, after V lost 2 bases and J lost 7 bases. The CDR3 is 16 residues long. Filled out from reference TRBV5-6 and TRBJ1-5, the complete variable domain reads DAGVTQSPTHLIKTRGQQVTLRCSPKSGHDTVSWYQQALGQGPQFIFQYYEEEERQRGNFPDRFSGHQFPNYSSELNVNALLLGDSALYLCASSFRPHRGGQPQHFGDGTRLSIL.

This clonotype appeared a few times. This sequence joins TRBV4-2 and TRBJ2-3; 9 nucleotides line up with TRBD2. Germline V gene lookup returns CDR1 LGHNA and CDR2 YNFKEQ. Trimming at V came to 2 bases and at J to 2 bases, leaving 5 bases not matched to a gene. This CDR3 contains 16 residues. The CDR3 loop is CASSQSGTSITDTQYF. Here the CDR3 DNA reads TGTGCCAGCAGCCAATCAGGGACTAGCATCACAGATACGCAGTATTTT.

This clonotype appeared a few times. This chain connects TRBV28 to TRBJ2-7, with 7 bases matching TRBD2. V lost 5 bases, J lost 5 bases, and 15 bases stayed unmatched. CDR3 length: 16 amino acids. Germline CDR1 reads MDHEN; CDR2 reads SYDVKM. As DNA, the CDR3 is TGTGCCAGCAGTCCATATTGGACTGGCGGGAGTAACGAGCAGTACTTC. It yields the protein CASSPYWTGGSNEQYF.

This clonotype was detected only a few times. The V and J genes are TRBV30 and TRBJ2-5, with TRBD2 matching over 10 bases. Trimming removed 0 bases from V and 2 bases from J; junction bases left unmatched: 9. Germline V lookup: CDR1 GTSNPN, CDR2 SVGIG (reference sequence). This CDR3 is 17 amino acids long. The CDR3 protein is CAWSVVIAGGLQETQYF. The CDR3 nucleotides are TGTGCCTGGAGTGTAGTGATAGCGGGGGGCCTACAAGAGACCCAGTACTTC.

J is TRBJ1-4 and V is TRBV3-1; TRBD1 matches 10 bases. This CDR3 is built from 14 residues. J gave up 6 bases and V 3 bases, and 1 base lay outside the gene matches. In germline, CDR1 is LGHDT, CDR2 YNNKEL (reference sequence). CDR3 region: CASSQTGGYEKLFF. CDR3 nucleotides: TGTGCCAGCAGCCAGACAGGGGGCTATGAAAAACTGTTTTTT.

This clonotype was detected a few times. The V and J genes are TRBV28 and TRBJ1-2, with a possible D match to TRBD1 (5 bases). Trimming stripped 6 bases from V and 8 bases from J, with 16 bases between. CDR3 length: 13 residues. From germline, CDR1 is MDHEN and CDR2 SYDVKM. The CDR3 reads CASRRGERVGYTF. CDR3 DNA sequence: TGTGCCAGCAGGAGAGGGGAGAGGGTAGGCTACACCTTC.

V is TRBV5-1 and J is TRBJ1-1; D is possibly TRBD1 (5 bases). V was cut by 6 bases and J by 3 bases, with 12 bases left in between. CDR3 size: 13 residues. Germline lookup yields CDR1 SGHRS and CDR2 YFSETQ. CDR3 bases: TGCGCCAGCACCCCGGAAGGGGACACTGAAGCTTTCTTT. This sequence encodes CASTPEGDTEAFF.

V usage is TRBV5-6 and J usage is TRBJ2-7, with 7 bases lining up with TRBD2. Trimming removed 1 base from V and 4 bases from J; junction bases left unmatched: 11. Germline CDR1 and CDR2: SGHDT and YYEEEE. The CDR3 covers 16 residues. The CDR3 DNA reads as TGTGCCAGCAGCTTGTCGGGACTAACTCTCTCGTACGAGCAGTACTTC. It translates to CASSLSGLTLSYEQYF.

The chain employs TRBV7-2 and TRBJ1-1, with unresolved D. Germline V CDR1 and CDR2: SGHTA, FQGNSA. The CDR3 is made up of 15 amino acids. V was clipped by 5 bases and J by 4 bases, with 17 bases between them. The DNA for the CDR3 is TGTGCCAGCAGCCAACCGGGGAAACAGAGCACTGAAGCTTTCTTT. Encoded protein: CASSQPGKQSTEAFF.

The genes are TRBV20-1 and TRBJ1-2; D remains ambiguous. CDR3 length equals 13 residues. V shed 6 bases and J shed 8 bases, with 19 bases lying between them. Germline CDR1 is DFQATT and CDR2 is SNEGSKA (reference sequence). The CDR3 protein is CSARRRRFHGYTF. CDR3 DNA: TGCAGTGCCCGTCGCAGGCGCTTTCACGGCTACACCTTC.